The 30 T cell receptor beta chains given below trace back to one sample, sequenced in a study of T cell clones after liver transplantation. Only in-frame clones appear in the TCRdb table, and some are missing; sequencing was by immunoSEQ multiplex PCR. The sample holds roughly 62,000 clones, approximately 63% seen once. Sequenced here: CD4+ T cells from blood, sampled at the roughly 15-month timepoint. The source of these receptors is a human patient who received a liver transplant. Certain T cells may be donor cells from the graft.

This chain uses TRBV7-2 with TRBJ2-7; 8 positions agree with TRBD2. J gave up 2 bases and V 4 bases, and 13 bases lay outside the gene matches. The CDR3 contains 17 residues. Germline CDR1 SGHTA, CDR2 FQGNSA. The DNA of the CDR3 is TGTGCCAGCAGCTCCGGGCCGGGAGGGGCCAAGGCCTACGAGCAGTACTTC. Protein product: CASSSGPGGAKAYEQYF.

The V and J genes are TRBV28 and TRBJ2-1, with 7 bases identical to TRBD1. The germline gives CDR1 MDHEN, CDR2 SYDVKM. CDR3 length equals 13 residues. With V trimmed by 3 bases and J by 6 bases, 2 bases remained unmatched. In DNA, the CDR3 is TGTGCCAGCAGTTTGAACAGGGGCAATGAGCAGTTCTTC. It encodes CASSLNRGNEQFF.

V gene TRBV18 combines with J gene TRBJ1-2; 8 nucleotides match TRBD1. Germline lookup yields CDR1 KGHSH and CDR2 LQKENI. Trimming took 3 bases from V and 6 from J; bases not matched to a gene: 9. This CDR3 has 15 residues. CDR3 residues: CASSPGQGLLDGYTF. CDR3 bases: TGTGCCAGCTCACCTGGACAGGGTTTATTGGATGGCTACACCTTC.

The chain combines TRBV6-1 with TRBJ2-7; perhaps TRBD1 as D (6 bases). Trimming took off 5 bases at V and 10 bases at J, with 21 bases between the two ends. The CDR3 loop spans 14 amino acids. Per germline, CDR1 MNHNS and CDR2 SASEGT. Here the CDR3 reads CASSPTGFLTPQYF. CDR3 bases: TGTGCCAGCAGTCCTACAGGGTTCTTAACGCCCCAGTACTTC.

J is TRBJ2-7 and V is TRBV28; no definite D call. The CDR3 totals 12 residues. V lost 6 bases, J lost 1 base, and 7 bases lay in between. Germline CDR1 MDHEN, CDR2 SYDVKM. CDR3 in amino acids: CASRLKSYEQYF. In DNA form, the CDR3 reads TGTGCCAGCAGACTAAAATCCTACGAGCAGTACTTC.

This clone turned up a few times. J is TRBJ2-7 and V is TRBV19; possibly TRBD1 for D (5 bases). Per germline, CDR1 LNHDA and CDR2 SQIVND (reference sequence). CDR3 length: 14 residues. V gave up 4 bases and J gave up 3 bases, with 13 bases separating them. The CDR3 DNA is TGTGCCAGTAGTAGGACAAACTATTACTACGAGCAGTACTTC. Residues: CASSRTNYYYEQYF. Full variable domain (rest looked up from reference TRBV19 and TRBJ2-7): DGGITQSPKYLFRKEGQNVTLSCEQNLNHDAMYWYRQDPGQGLRLIYYSQIVNDFQKGDIAEGYSVSREKKESFPLTVTSAQKNPTAFYLCASSRTNYYYEQYFGPGTRLTVT.

The chain is built from TRBV2 and TRBJ1-5; TRBD1 might be the D (5 bases). Trimming cost V 7 bases and J 4 bases, with 14 bases left between them. Germline loops: CDR1 SNHLY, CDR2 FYNNEI. The CDR3 is 14 amino acids. The CDR3 loop is CASTATDINQPQHF. The DNA of the CDR3 is TGTGCCAGCACTGCGACAGACATAAATCAGCCCCAGCATTTT.

J is TRBJ2-5 and V is TRBV5-5; 10 nucleotides match TRBD2. J was trimmed by 2 bases and V by 2 bases; bases with no gene match: 6. This CDR3 contains 16 residues. The V gene's germline CDR1 is SGHKS and CDR2 YYEKEE (reference sequence). CDR3 residues: CASSFGLAAVQETQYF. The CDR3 DNA follows: TGTGCCAGCAGCTTCGGACTAGCGGCCGTGCAAGAGACCCAGTACTTC.

This CDR3 reads CASSTQTSGRFDEQYV. In DNA form, the CDR3 reads TGTGCCAGCAGCACTCAGACTAGCGGGAGGTTTGACGAGCAGTACGTC. This chain connects TRBV21-1 to TRBJ2-7; the table calls TRBD2, which could not be checked here. TRBV21-1 is deemed a pseudogene. This CDR3 spans 16 amino acids.

V and J are TRBV5-6 and TRBJ1-4; 7 bases align to TRBD1. Looked up from germline, CDR1 is SGHDT and CDR2 is YYEEEE. The V gene end was trimmed by 4 bases and the J gene end by 8 bases; junction bases not matched to a gene: 5. This CDR3 region has 13 residues. Written as DNA, the CDR3 is TGTGCCAGCAGCATCACAGGGGAGGAAAAACTGTTTTTT. Translation: CASSITGEEKLFF.

The chain employs TRBV2 and TRBJ2-1; D possibly corresponds to TRBD1 (6 bases). V lost 6 bases and J 5 bases, leaving 14 bases between the germline ends. Per the germline V gene, CDR1 is SNHLY and CDR2 is FYNNEI. This CDR3 has 14 residues. CDR3 in DNA: TGTGCCAGCAGAGCTAGGGGGACGGACAATGAGCAGTTCTTC. It yields the protein CASRARGTDNEQFF.

The chain is built from TRBV7-6 and TRBJ2-2; the match to TRBD1 covers 10 bases. Germline V CDR1 and CDR2: SGHVS, FNYEAQ. V was clipped by 6 bases and J by 4 bases; unmatched bases: 5. The CDR3 runs to 15 residues. CDR3 amino acids: CASSPGQGGTGELFF. CDR3 nucleotide sequence: TGTGCCAGCAGTCCCGGACAGGGGGGCACCGGGGAGCTGTTTTTT.

A word on this clone: Other DNA variants within this sample encode the same CDR3. The chain combines TRBV7-9 with TRBJ1-6; D is unclear. The V gene's germline CDR1 is SEHNR and CDR2 FQNEAQ (reference sequence). CDR3 length: 14 residues. V shed 1 base and J shed 4 bases, with 5 bases lying between them. CDR3 sequence: CASSLEQYNSPLHF. DNA of the CDR3: TGTGCCAGCAGCTTAGAGCAATATAATTCACCCCTCCACTTT.

V gene TRBV21-1 combines with J gene TRBJ2-3; the DNA was not compared with TRBD1, the D call given in the table. TRBV21-1 is marked as a pseudogene. The CDR3 covers 18 residues. CDR3 protein: CASSVRDIQKRAGDTQYF. The DNA for the CDR3 is TGTGCCAGCTCGGTCCGGGACATACAAAAACGGGCCGGAGATACGCAGTATTTT.

The rearrangement uses TRBV6-4 and TRBJ1-2, with TRBD1 identical over 7 bases. CDR1 is MRHNA and CDR2 is SNTAGT in the germline V gene. J gave up 5 bases and V 9 bases, and 9 bases lay outside the gene matches. The CDR3 is 13 amino acids. CDR3 residues: CARKRDSGYGYTF. The CDR3 bases are TGTGCCAGAAAACGGGACAGCGGGTATGGCTACACCTTC.

V gene TRBV18 combines with J gene TRBJ2-5; 8 bases are shared with TRBD2. The length of the CDR3 is 14 residues. Losses at the gene ends were 3 bases for V and 4 bases for J; bases not matched to a gene: 4. Germline loops: CDR1 KGHSH, CDR2 LQKENI. CDR3 sequence: CASSPGTSRETQYF. CDR3 DNA sequence: TGTGCCAGCTCACCTGGGACTAGTAGAGAGACCCAGTACTTC.

The chain has TRBV4-1 and TRBJ2-5; 8 positions match TRBD1. The CDR3 has 14 residues. V dropped 1 base and J dropped 4; count of bases not matched to a gene: 2. Per the germline V gene, CDR1 is MGHRA and CDR2 is YSYEKL. CDR3 DNA sequence: TGCGCCAGCAGCCAAGTGGACAGGGTAGAGACCCAGTACTTC. Translated, it gives CASSQVDRVETQYF.

This sequence joins TRBV5-4 and TRBJ2-3; tentative D call: TRBD2 (6 bases). The CDR3 consists of 13 residues. The V gene's germline CDR1 is SGHNT and CDR2 YYREEE (reference sequence). V dropped 1 base and J dropped 6 bases, with 9 bases sitting between them. CDR3 DNA sequence: TGTGCCAGCAGCTTGTTGGAGGGGGATACGCAGTATTTT. It yields the protein CASSLLEGDTQYF.

V usage is TRBV4-1 and J usage is TRBJ1-2; D not certain. CDR3 length equals 19 residues. Germline V gene sequence: CDR1 MGHRA, CDR2 YSYEKL. V lost 1 base, J lost 6 bases, and 27 bases lay in between. CDR3 protein: CASSQVLSTLKRVAHGYTF. The CDR3 nucleotides read TGCGCCAGCAGCCAAGTACTTAGTACACTTAAGCGGGTGGCACATGGCTACACCTTC.

The J gene is TRBJ2-1, the V gene TRBV5-1; 10 bases line up with TRBD1. Unmatched junction bases numbered 12, after V lost 4 bases and J lost 5 bases. There are 17 residues in the CDR3. Germline CDR1 SGHRS, CDR2 YFSETQ. The CDR3 loop is CASSSGQGVGRDNEQFF. In DNA, the CDR3 is TGCGCCAGCAGCAGCGGACAGGGGGTGGGTAGGGACAATGAGCAGTTCTTC.

This chain uses TRBV19 with TRBJ1-1; D unresolved. Germline loops: CDR1 LNHDA, CDR2 SQIVND (reference sequence). The CDR3 is 14 residues long. V lost 5 bases and J lost 5, with 15 bases in between. In DNA form, the CDR3 reads TGTGCCAGTAGTTACCGGTCTGGCGGGACTGAAGCTTTCTTT. Residues: CASSYRSGGTEAFF.

The V gene is TRBV6-5, the J gene TRBJ2-7; no definite D call. Germline V CDR1 and CDR2: MNHEY, SVGAGI. Trimming took off 7 bases at V and 5 bases at J, with 9 bases between the two ends. The CDR3 runs to 11 residues. Written as DNA, the CDR3 is TGTGCCAGCAATCAAATCCACGAGCAGTACTTC. Amino acid sequence: CASNQIHEQYF.

The chain uses TRBV18 and TRBJ1-2; 7 bases map to TRBD1. CDR3 length: 14 amino acids. Germline V gene sequence: CDR1 KGHSH, CDR2 LQKENI. J lost 4 bases, V lost 4 bases, and 6 bases had no gene match. The CDR3 loop is CASSREEGAYGYTF. The CDR3 DNA is TGTGCCAGCTCACGGGAAGAGGGGGCCTATGGCTACACCTTC. The variable domain in full, completed from reference TRBV18 and TRBJ1-2, reads NAGVMQNPRHLVRRRGQEARLRCSPMKGHSHVYWYRQLPEEGLKFMVYLQKENIIDESGMPKERFSAEFPKEGPSILRIQQVVRGDSAAYFCASSREEGAYGYTFGSGTRLTVV.

The chain joins TRBV5-1 to TRBJ1-2, with 9 bases lining up with TRBD1. Trimming removed 5 bases from V and 8 bases from J; junction bases left unmatched: 10. CDR3 length: 14 residues. Germline V lookup: CDR1 SGHRS, CDR2 YFSETQ. CDR3 DNA sequence: TGCGCCAGCAGTTATGGACAGGGGACAGGAGGCTACACCTTC. Translating it yields CASSYGQGTGGYTF.

This clone has only one observation. V and J are TRBV10-3 and TRBJ2-3; 13 nucleotides agree with TRBD2. The CDR3 extends over 15 amino acids. CDR1 is ENHRY and CDR2 is SYGVKD in the germline V gene. J gave up 4 bases and V 10 bases, and 8 bases lay outside the gene matches. CDR3 sequence: CATSGTSGIADTQYF. The CDR3 nucleotides read TGTGCCACCTCCGGGACTAGCGGGATAGCAGATACGCAGTATTTT.

This clone was found once. The rearrangement joins TRBV30 to TRBJ1-2; D is possibly TRBD1 (5 bases). Trimming took 4 bases from V and 0 from J, leaving 9 bases between them. Germline loops: CDR1 GTSNPN, CDR2 SVGIG (reference sequence). CDR3 length: 13 residues. The CDR3 loop reads CAWTPGTNYGYTF. The CDR3 region has the DNA TGTGCCTGGACACCAGGGACTAACTATGGCTACACCTTC.

The chain has TRBV14 and TRBJ1-2; D is unresolved. This CDR3 spans 14 amino acids. V was cut by 0 bases and J by 4 bases, with 9 bases left in between. The germline CDR1 and CDR2 sequences are SGHDN and FVKESK. CDR3 coding DNA: TGTGCCAGCAGCCAAGACTCCCGCATCTATGGCTACACCTTC. Amino acids: CASSQDSRIYGYTF.

The chain has TRBV2 and TRBJ2-5; D unresolved. Looked up from germline, CDR1 is SNHLY and CDR2 is FYNNEI. The CDR3 is 12 amino acids. V was pared by 4 bases and J by 4 bases, with 7 bases between. CDR3 protein: CASSGTVETQYF. The DNA of the CDR3 is TGTGCCAGCAGTGGGACGGTAGAGACCCAGTACTTC.

The chain combines TRBV6-6 with TRBJ1-3, with D perhaps matching TRBD1 (6 bases). Germline loops: CDR1 MNHNY, CDR2 SVGAGI (reference sequence). Trimming removed 6 bases at V and 0 bases at J, with 12 bases between. The CDR3 has 15 amino acids. In nucleotides, the CDR3 is TGTGCCAGCAGGTTTTCAGGGGCCTCTGGAAACACCATATATTTT. Translation: CASRFSGASGNTIYF.

The V call is TRBV5-4, the J call TRBJ1-6; D is ambiguous. The length of the CDR3 is 16 residues. Looked up from germline, CDR1 is SGHNT and CDR2 is YYREEE (reference sequence). V lost 0 bases to trimming and J lost 7 bases, with 14 bases between them. The CDR3 sequence: CASSLANWGANSPLHF. CDR3 nucleotide sequence: TGTGCCAGCAGCTTGGCCAATTGGGGAGCAAATTCACCCCTCCACTTT. Full variable domain (remainder filled in from reference TRBV5-4 and TRBJ1-6): ETGVTQSPTHLIKTRGQQVTLRCSSQSGHNTVSWYQQALGQGPQFIFQYYREEENGRGNFPPRFSGLQFPNYSSELNVNALELDDSALYLCASSLANWGANSPLHFGNGTRLTVT.